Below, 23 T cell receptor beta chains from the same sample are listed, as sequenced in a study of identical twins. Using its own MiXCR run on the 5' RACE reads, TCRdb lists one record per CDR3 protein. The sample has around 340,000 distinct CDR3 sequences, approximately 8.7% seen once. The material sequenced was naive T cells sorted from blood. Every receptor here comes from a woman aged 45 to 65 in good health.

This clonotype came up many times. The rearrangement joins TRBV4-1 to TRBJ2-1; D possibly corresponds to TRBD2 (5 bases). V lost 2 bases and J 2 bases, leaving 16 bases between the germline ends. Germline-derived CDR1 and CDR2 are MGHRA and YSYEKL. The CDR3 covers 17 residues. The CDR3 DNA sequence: TGCGCCAGCAGCCAATTAACTAGGTCCGTAACCTACAATGAGCAGTTCTTC. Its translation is CASSQLTRSVTYNEQFF.

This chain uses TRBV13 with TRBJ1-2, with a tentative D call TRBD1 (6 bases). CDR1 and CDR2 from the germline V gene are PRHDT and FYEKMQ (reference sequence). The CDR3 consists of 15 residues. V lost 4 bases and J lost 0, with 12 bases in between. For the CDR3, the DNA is TGTGCCAGCAGCTCCTCTGGACAGCCTAACTATGGCTACACCTTC. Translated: CASSSSGQPNYGYTF.

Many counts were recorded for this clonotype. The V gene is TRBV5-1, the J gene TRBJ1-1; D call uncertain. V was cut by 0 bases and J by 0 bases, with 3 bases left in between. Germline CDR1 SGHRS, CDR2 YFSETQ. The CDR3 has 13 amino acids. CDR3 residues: CASSLVVNTEAFF. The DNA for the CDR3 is TGCGCCAGCAGCTTGGTGGTGAACACTGAAGCTTTCTTT. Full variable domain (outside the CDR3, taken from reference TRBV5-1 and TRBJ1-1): KAGVTQTPRYLIKTRGQQVTLSCSPISGHRSVSWYQQTPGQGLQFLFEYFSETQRNKGNFPGRFSGRQFSNSRSEMNVSTLELGDSALYLCASSLVVNTEAFFGQGTRLTVV.

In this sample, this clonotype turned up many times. The CDR3 loop reads CASSPLEGYHEQFF. In DNA, the CDR3 is TGTGCCAGCAGCCCCTTGGAGGGGTATCATGAGCAGTTCTTC. V usage is TRBV12-3 or TRBV12-4 and J usage is TRBJ2-1; perhaps TRBD2 as D (6 bases). The CDR3 spans 14 residues. The V end was cut by 6 bases, the J end by 8 bases, with 17 bases between.

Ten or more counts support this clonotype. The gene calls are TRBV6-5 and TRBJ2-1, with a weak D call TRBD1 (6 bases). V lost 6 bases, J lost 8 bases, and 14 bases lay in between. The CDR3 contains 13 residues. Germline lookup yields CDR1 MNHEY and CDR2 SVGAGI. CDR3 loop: CASSRTGNYEQFF. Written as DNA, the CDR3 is TGTGCCAGCAGCCGTACAGGGAACTATGAGCAGTTCTTC.

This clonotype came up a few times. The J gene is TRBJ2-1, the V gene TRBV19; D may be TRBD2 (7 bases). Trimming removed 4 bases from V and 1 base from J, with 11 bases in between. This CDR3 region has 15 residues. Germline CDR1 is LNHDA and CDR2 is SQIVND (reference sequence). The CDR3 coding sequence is TGTGCCAGTAGTAGAGGGGGACTATCCTACAATGAGCAGTTCTTC. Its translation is CASSRGGLSYNEQFF.

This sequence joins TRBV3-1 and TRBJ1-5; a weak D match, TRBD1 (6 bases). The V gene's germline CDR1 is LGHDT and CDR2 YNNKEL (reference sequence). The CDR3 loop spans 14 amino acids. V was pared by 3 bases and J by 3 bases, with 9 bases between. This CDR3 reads CASSQTGTNQPQHF. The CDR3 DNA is TGTGCCAGCAGCCAGACAGGAACCAATCAGCCCCAGCATTTT.

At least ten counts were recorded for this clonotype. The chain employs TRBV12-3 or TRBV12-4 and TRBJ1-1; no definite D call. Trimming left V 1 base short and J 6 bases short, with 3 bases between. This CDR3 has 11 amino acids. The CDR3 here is CASSLGPEAFF. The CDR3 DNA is TGTGCCAGCAGTTTAGGCCCTGAAGCTTTCTTT.

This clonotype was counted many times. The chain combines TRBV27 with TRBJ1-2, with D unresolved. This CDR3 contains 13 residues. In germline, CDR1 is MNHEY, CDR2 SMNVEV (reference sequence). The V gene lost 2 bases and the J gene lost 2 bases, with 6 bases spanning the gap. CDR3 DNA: TGTGCCAGCAGTTTAGGGTTGAACTATGGCTACACCTTC. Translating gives CASSLGLNYGYTF.

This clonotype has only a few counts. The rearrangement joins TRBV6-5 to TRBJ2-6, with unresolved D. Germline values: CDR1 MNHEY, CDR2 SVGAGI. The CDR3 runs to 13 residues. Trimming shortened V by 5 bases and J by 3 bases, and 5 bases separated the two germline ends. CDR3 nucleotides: TGTGCCAGCAGTCCCGGTGGGGCCAACGTCCTGACTTTC. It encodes CASSPGGANVLTF.

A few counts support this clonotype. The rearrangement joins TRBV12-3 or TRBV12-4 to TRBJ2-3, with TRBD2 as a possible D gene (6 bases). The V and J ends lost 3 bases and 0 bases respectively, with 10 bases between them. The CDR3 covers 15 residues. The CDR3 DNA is TGTGCCAGCAGTTTGGGTAGCGGAAGCACAGATACGCAGTATTTT. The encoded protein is CASSLGSGSTDTQYF.

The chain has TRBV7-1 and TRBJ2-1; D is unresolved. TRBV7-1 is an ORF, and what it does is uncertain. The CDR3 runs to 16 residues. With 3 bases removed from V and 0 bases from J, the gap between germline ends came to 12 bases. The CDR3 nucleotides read TGTGCCAGCAGCTCCAGGCTAGTGAGCTCCTACAATGAGCAGTTCTTC. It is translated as CASSSRLVSSYNEQFF.

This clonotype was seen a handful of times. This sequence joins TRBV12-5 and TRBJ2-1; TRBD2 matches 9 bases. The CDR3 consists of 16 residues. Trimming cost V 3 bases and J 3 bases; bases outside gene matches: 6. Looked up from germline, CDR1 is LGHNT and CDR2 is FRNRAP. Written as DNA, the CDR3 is TGTGCTAGTGGTTTCATGACTAGCGGACGCTACAATGAGCAGTTCTTC. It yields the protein CASGFMTSGRYNEQFF.

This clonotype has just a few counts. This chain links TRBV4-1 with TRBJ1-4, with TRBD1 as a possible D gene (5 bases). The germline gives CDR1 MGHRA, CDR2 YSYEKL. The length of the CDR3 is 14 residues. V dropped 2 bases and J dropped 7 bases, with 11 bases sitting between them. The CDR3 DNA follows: TGCGCCAGCAGCCAACGGGGGGGGACTGAAAAACTGTTTTTT. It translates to CASSQRGGTEKLFF.

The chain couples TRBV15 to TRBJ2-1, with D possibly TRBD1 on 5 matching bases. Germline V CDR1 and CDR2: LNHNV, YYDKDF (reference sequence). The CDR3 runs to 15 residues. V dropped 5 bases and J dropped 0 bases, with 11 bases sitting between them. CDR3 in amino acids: CATSARQISYNEQFF. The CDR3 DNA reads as TGTGCCACCAGCGCTCGACAGATCTCCTACAATGAGCAGTTCTTC.

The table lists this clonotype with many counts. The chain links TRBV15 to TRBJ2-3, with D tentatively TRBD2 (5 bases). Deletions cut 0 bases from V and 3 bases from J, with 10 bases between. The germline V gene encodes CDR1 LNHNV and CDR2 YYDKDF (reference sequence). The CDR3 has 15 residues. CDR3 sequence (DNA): TGTGCCACCAGCAGAGATCGGGGAGCAACAGATACGCAGTATTTT. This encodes CATSRDRGATDTQYF.

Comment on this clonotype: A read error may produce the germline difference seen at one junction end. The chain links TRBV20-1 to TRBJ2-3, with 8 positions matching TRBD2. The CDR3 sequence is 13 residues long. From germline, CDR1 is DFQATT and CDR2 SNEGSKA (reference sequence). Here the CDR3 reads CSAPLGPGLGIPF. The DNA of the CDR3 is TGCAGTGCTCCCCTGGGCCCGGGACTAGGAATTCCTTTT.

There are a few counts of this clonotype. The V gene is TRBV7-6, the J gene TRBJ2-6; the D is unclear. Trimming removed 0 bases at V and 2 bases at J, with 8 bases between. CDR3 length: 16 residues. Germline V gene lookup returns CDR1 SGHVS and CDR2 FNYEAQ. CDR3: CASSLAARAGANVLTF. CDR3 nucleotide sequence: TGTGCCAGCAGCTTAGCTGCCCGGGCTGGGGCCAACGTCCTGACTTTC.

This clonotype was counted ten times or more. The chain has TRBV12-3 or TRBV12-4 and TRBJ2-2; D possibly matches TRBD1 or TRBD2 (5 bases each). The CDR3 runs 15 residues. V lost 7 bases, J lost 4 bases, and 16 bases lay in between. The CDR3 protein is CASTRGGMGTGELFF. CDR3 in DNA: TGTGCCAGCACACGTGGGGGTATGGGCACCGGGGAGCTGTTTTTT.

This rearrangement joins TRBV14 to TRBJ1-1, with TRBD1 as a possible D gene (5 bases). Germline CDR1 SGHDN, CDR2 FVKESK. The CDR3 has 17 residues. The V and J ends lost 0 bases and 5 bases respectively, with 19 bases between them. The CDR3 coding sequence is TGTGCCAGCAGCCAAGATATCTCGGCGGGGCGAGGAACTGAAGCTTTCTTT. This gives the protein CASSQDISAGRGTEAFF.

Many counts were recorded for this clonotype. CDR3 region: CASGYQETQYF. The CDR3 DNA sequence: TGTGCCAGCGGGTACCAAGAGACCCAGTACTTC. V usage is TRBV6-1 and J usage is TRBJ2-5, with D unclear. The germline V gene has CDR1 MNHNS and CDR2 SASEGT. The V end lost 8 bases, the J end lost 0 bases, and 4 bases lay between the germline ends. The CDR3 sequence is 11 residues long.

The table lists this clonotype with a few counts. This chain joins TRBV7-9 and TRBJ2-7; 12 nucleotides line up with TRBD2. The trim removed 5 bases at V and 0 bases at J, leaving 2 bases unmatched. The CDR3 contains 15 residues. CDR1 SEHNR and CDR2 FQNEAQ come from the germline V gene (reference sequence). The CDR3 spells CASSEGLAGSYEQYF. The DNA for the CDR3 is TGTGCCAGCAGCGAGGGACTAGCGGGCTCCTACGAGCAGTACTTC.

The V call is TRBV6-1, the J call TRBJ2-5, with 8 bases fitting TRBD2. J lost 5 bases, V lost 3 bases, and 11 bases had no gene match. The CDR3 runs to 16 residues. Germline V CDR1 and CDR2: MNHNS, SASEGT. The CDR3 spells CASSETGGVYWETQYF. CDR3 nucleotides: TGTGCCAGCAGTGAGACCGGGGGGGTTTATTGGGAGACCCAGTACTTC.